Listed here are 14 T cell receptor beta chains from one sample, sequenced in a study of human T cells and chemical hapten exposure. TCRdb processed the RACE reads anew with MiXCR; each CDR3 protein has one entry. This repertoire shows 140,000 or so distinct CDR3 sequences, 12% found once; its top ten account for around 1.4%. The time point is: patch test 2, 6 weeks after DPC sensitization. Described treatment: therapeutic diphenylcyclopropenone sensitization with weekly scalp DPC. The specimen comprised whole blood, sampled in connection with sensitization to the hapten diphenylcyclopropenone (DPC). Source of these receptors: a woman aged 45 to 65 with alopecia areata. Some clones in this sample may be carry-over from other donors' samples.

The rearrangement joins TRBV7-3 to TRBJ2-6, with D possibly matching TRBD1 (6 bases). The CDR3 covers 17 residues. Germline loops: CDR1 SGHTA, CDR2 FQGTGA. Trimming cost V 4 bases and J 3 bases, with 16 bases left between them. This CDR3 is CASSSLPGAIGANVLTF. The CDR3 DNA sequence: TGTGCCAGCAGCTCCCTCCCAGGGGCGATTGGGGCCAACGTCCTGACTTTC. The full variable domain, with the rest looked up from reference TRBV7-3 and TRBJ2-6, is GAGVSQTPSNKVTEKGKYVELRCDPISGHTALYWYRQSLGQGPEFLIYFQGTGAADDSGLPNDRFFAVRPEGSVSTLKIQRTERGDSAVYLCASSSLPGAIGANVLTFGAGSRLTVL.

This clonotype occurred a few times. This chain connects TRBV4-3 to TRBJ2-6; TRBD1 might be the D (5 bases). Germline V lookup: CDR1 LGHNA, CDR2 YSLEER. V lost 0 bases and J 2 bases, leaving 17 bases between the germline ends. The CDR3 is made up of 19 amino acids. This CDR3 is CASSQDFKIAGPGANVLTF. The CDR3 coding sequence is TGCGCCAGCAGCCAAGATTTTAAGATAGCAGGGCCTGGGGCCAACGTCCTGACTTTC.

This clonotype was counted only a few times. The CDR3, as DNA: TGTGCCAGCAGTTTATCCCAGGTTATGGCCAACGTCCTGACTTTC. This sequence encodes CASSLSQVMANVLTF. The J gene is TRBJ2-6, the V gene TRBV28; D remains ambiguous. The V gene lost 1 base and the J gene lost 6 bases, with 10 bases spanning the gap. Germline V CDR1 and CDR2: MDHEN, SYDVKM. CDR3 size: 15 residues.

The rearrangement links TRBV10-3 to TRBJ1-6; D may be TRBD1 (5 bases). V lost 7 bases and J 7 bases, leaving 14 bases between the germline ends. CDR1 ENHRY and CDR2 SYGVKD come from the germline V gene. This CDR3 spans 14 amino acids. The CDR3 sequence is CAIMPGTPNSPLHF. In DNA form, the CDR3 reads TGTGCCATCATGCCCGGGACGCCGAATTCACCCCTCCACTTT.

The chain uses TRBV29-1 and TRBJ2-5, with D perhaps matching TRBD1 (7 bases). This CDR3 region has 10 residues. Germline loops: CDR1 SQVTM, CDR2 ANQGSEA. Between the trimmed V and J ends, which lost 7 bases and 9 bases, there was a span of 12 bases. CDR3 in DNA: TGCAGCGGAACCAGGGGGGCCCAGTACTTC. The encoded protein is CSGTRGAQYF.

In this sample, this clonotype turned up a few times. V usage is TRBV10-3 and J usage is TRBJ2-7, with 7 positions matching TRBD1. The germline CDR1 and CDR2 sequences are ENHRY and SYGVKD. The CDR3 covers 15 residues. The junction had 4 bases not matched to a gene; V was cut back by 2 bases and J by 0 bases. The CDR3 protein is CAISEDRQGSYEQYF. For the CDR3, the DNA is TGTGCCATCAGTGAGGACCGACAGGGCTCCTACGAGCAGTACTTC.

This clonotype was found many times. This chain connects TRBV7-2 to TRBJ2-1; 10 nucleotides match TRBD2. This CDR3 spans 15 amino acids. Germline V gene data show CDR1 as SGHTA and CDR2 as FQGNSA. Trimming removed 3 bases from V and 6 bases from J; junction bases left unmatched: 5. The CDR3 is CASSLSGRGSNEQFF. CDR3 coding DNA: TGTGCCAGCAGCTTGAGCGGGAGGGGGAGCAATGAGCAGTTCTTC.

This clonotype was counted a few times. CDR3 sequence: CASRPWRKNTGELFF. In nucleotides, the CDR3 is TGTGCCAGCAGGCCTTGGAGGAAGAACACCGGGGAGCTGTTTTTT. The chain uses TRBV12-3 or TRBV12-4 and TRBJ2-2; possible D gene TRBD2, 5 bases. CDR3 length equals 15 residues. The V and J ends lost 6 bases and 1 base respectively, with 12 bases between them.

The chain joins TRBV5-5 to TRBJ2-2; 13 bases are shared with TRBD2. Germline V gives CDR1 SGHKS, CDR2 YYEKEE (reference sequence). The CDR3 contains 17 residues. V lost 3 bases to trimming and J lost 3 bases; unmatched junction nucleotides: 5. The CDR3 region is CASSSGLAGSYTGELFF. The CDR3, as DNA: TGTGCCAGCAGCTCGGGACTAGCGGGATCTTACACCGGGGAGCTGTTTTTT.

CDR3 in amino acids: CAISDWEGDGSPLHF. CDR3 sequence (DNA): TGTGCCATCAGTGATTGGGAAGGGGACGGTTCACCCCTCCACTTT. The V gene is TRBV10-3, the J gene TRBJ1-6, with D possibly matching TRBD1 (5 bases). The V end was cut by 3 bases, the J end by 9 bases, with 15 bases between. Germline CDR1 ENHRY, CDR2 SYGVKD. This CDR3 contains 15 residues.

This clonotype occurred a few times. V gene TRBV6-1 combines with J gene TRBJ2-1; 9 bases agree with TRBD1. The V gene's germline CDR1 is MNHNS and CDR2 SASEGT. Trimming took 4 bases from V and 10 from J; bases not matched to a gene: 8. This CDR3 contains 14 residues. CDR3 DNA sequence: TGTGCCAGCAGTGTTGTGACAGGGGGGCAAGAGCAGTTCTTC. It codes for CASSVVTGGQEQFF.

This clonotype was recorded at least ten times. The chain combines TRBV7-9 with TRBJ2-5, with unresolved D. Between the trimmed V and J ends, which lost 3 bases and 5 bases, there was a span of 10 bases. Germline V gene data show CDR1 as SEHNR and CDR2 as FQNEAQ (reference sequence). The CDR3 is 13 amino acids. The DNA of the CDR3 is TGTGCCAGCAGCTTGCCGATAGCCGAGACCCAGTACTTC. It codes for CASSLPIAETQYF.

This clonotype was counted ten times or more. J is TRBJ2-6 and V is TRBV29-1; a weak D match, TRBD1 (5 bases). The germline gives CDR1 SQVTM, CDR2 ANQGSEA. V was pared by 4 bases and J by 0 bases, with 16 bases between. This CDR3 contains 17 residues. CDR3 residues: CSVVAQALSSGANVLTF. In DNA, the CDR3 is TGCAGCGTTGTGGCACAGGCTCTCTCCTCTGGGGCCAACGTCCTGACTTTC.

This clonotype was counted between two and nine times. For the CDR3, the DNA is TGTGCCATTAAGGTCTGTAGCAATCAGCCCCAGCATTTT. It yields the protein CAIKVCSNQPQHF. The gene calls are TRBV6-4 and TRBJ1-5, with D unresolved. The CDR3 loop spans 13 amino acids. Germline CDR1 MRHNA, CDR2 SNTAGT. V dropped 10 bases and J dropped 0 bases, with 10 bases sitting between them.